Presented here are 21 T cell receptor beta chains from one specimen sequenced in a study of T cell responses to AZD1222 COVID-19 vaccine. Generated by immunoSEQ multiplex PCR, the TCRdb table keeps only in-frame clones and is missing some. The profile covers about 150,000 clones, with about 91% appearing a single time and more than 2% taken by the ten largest. Here the sequenced sample was peripheral blood, taken on day 0 of AZD1222 vaccination. The receptor source for this set is an adult in good health.

J is TRBJ2-3 and V is TRBV4-1, with 8 bases fitting TRBD2. The CDR3 has 16 amino acids. The V gene's germline CDR1 is MGHRA and CDR2 YSYEKL. With V trimmed by 0 bases and J by 4 bases, 6 bases remained unmatched. The CDR3 protein is CASSQDLVGRADTQYF. CDR3 coding DNA: TGCGCCAGCAGCCAAGATCTGGTCGGGAGGGCAGATACGCAGTATTTT.

This clone was counted a single time. The genes are TRBV6-5 and TRBJ1-1, with D unclear. The CDR3 sequence is 15 residues long. With 2 bases removed from V and 2 bases from J, the gap between germline ends came to 12 bases. CDR1 MNHEY and CDR2 SVGAGI come from the germline V gene. The CDR3 coding sequence is TGTGCCAGCAGTTACCCAATTCGAGAAAACACTGAAGCTTTCTTT. It codes for CASSYPIRENTEAFF.

This chain links TRBV11-2 with TRBJ1-1, with D tentatively TRBD1 (6 bases). V lost 2 bases and J lost 0, with 10 bases in between. The length of the CDR3 is 15 residues. In germline, CDR1 is SGHAT, CDR2 FQNNGV. The CDR3 DNA is TGTGCCAGCAGCTTAAATGGACAGCTGAACACTGAAGCTTTCTTT. Protein: CASSLNGQLNTEAFF.

The chain has TRBV11-3 and TRBJ2-1; D may be TRBD2 (5 bases). V lost 3 bases to trimming and J lost 9 bases, with 9 bases between them. This CDR3 has 12 residues. Germline V gene sequence: CDR1 SGHNT, CDR2 YENEEA. CDR3: CASSFMEAEQFF. CDR3 DNA sequence: TGTGCCAGCAGCTTCATGGAGGCTGAGCAGTTCTTC. The full variable domain, its missing parts supplied by reference TRBV11-3 and TRBJ2-1, is EAGVVQSPRYKIIEKKQPVAFWCNPISGHNTLYWYLQNLGQGPELLIRYENEEAVDDSQLPKDRFSAERLKGVDSTLKIQPAELGDSAVYLCASSFMEAEQFFGPGTRLTVL.

The sample holds one count of this clone. The gene calls are TRBV7-9 and TRBJ1-2; TRBD1 aligns across 7 bases. Germline V gives CDR1 SEHNR, CDR2 FQNEAQ (reference sequence). The CDR3 sequence is 13 residues long. V gave up 3 bases and J gave up 5 bases; unmatched junction bases: 3. The CDR3 is CASSLGQLYGYTF. As DNA, the CDR3 is TGTGCCAGCAGCTTGGGACAGCTTTATGGCTACACCTTC.

The V call is TRBV12-5, the J call TRBJ2-2; D call uncertain. CDR1 is LGHNT, CDR2 FRNRAP, per germline. V was cut by 0 bases and J by 7 bases, with 3 bases left in between. The CDR3 spans 12 residues. CDR3 sequence: CASGLVNGELFF. For the CDR3, the DNA is TGTGCTAGTGGTTTGGTAAACGGGGAGCTGTTTTTT.

The CDR3, as DNA: TGTGCCAGCAGCCATAGTCGACTAGAGGGATATGAAACCGGGGAGCTGTTTTTT. It codes for CASSHSRLEGYETGELFF. J is TRBJ2-2 and V is TRBV9; weak D call: TRBD2 (6 bases). In germline, CDR1 is SGDLS, CDR2 YYNGEE. V was shortened by 4 bases and J by 5 bases, with 24 bases between the two germline ends. This CDR3 comprises 18 residues.

The chain combines TRBV12-5 with TRBJ1-5, with D perhaps TRBD1 (6 bases). CDR1 is LGHNT, CDR2 FRNRAP, per germline. V lost 3 bases, J lost 1 base, and 19 bases lay in between. The CDR3 has 18 residues. DNA for the CDR3: TGTGCTAGTGGTTTTCAGGGGTCCATTCCGATAAGCAATCAGCCCCAGCATTTT. This gives the protein CASGFQGSIPISNQPQHF.

The chain employs TRBV19 and TRBJ1-1; no definite D call. The CDR3 runs to 11 residues. Germline V gene sequence: CDR1 LNHDA, CDR2 SQIVND (reference sequence). V was shortened by 7 bases and J by 1 base, with 4 bases between the two germline ends. As DNA, the CDR3 is TGTGCCAGTATAAGGAACACTGAAGCTTTCTTT. Translation: CASIRNTEAFF.

The chain uses TRBV27 and TRBJ2-5; 7 bases are a match to TRBD2. The V gene's germline CDR1 is MNHEY and CDR2 SMNVEV (reference sequence). Germline trimming cut 8 bases from V and 10 bases from J; bases unmatched to any gene: 16. This CDR3 region has 14 residues. CDR3 nucleotides: TGTGCCAGCGGACGGGCGGGAGCGCGAGGAGACCAGTACTTC. Protein sequence: CASGRAGARGDQYF.

The rearrangement joins TRBV27 to TRBJ1-1; no reliable D call. V was trimmed by 3 bases and J by 1 base, leaving 9 bases between them. Germline assignment: CDR1 MNHEY and CDR2 SMNVEV (reference sequence). This CDR3 has 14 residues. The CDR3 protein is CASSLLRENTEAFF. In DNA, the CDR3 is TGTGCCAGCAGTTTGTTGCGGGAGAACACTGAAGCTTTCTTT.

The V gene is TRBV28, the J gene TRBJ2-7; TRBD1 matches 8 bases. Germline lookup yields CDR1 MDHEN and CDR2 SYDVKM. The length of the CDR3 is 17 residues. Trimming at V came to 4 bases and at J to 4 bases, leaving 15 bases not matched to a gene. The CDR3 DNA is TGTGCCAGCAGTTCACCATCCAGGGGGCGCCGCCCTTACGAGCAGTACTTC. Protein product: CASSSPSRGRRPYEQYF. The full variable domain, completed using reference TRBV28 and TRBJ2-7, is DVKVTQSSRYLVKRTGEKVFLECVQDMDHENMFWYRQDPGLGLRLIYFSYDVKMKEKGDIPEGYSVSREKKERFSLILESASTNQTSMYLCASSSPSRGRRPYEQYFGPGTRLTVT.

The J gene is TRBJ1-4, the V gene TRBV10-3; 8 nucleotides line up with TRBD1. V shed 3 bases, J shed 8 bases, and the junction held 2 bases outside the gene matches. Germline-derived CDR1 and CDR2 are ENHRY and SYGVKD. This CDR3 region has 13 residues. Written as DNA, the CDR3 is TGTGCCATCAGTGAAGGACAGGGAGAAAAACTGTTTTTT. It codes for CAISEGQGEKLFF.

The chain employs TRBV4-3 and TRBJ1-2, with a possible D match to TRBD1 (6 bases). Germline V CDR1 and CDR2: LGHNA, YSLEER. The CDR3 is 15 amino acids. V was trimmed by 4 bases and J by 4 bases, leaving 16 bases between them. CDR3 amino acids: CASSPGTPRGYGYTF. The CDR3 nucleotides read TGCGCCAGCAGCCCGGGGACCCCCAGGGGCTATGGCTACACCTTC.

As DNA, the CDR3 is TGTGCCAGCAGTCGTCCGGGATCCTTTCAGTATTTT. It translates to CASSRPGSFQYF. The V call is TRBV6-5, the J call TRBJ2-3; a weak D match, TRBD2 (5 bases). Germline-derived CDR1 and CDR2 are MNHEY and SVGAGI. This CDR3 comprises 12 residues. The ends were cut back, 5 bases at V and 12 bases at J, with 15 bases in the middle.

A few counts support this clone. The rearrangement links TRBV13 to TRBJ1-6, with TRBD1 matching over 8 bases. The CDR3 is made up of 15 amino acids. With 5 bases clipped from V and 10 bases from J, the junction kept 10 bases outside the gene matches. Germline CDR1 reads PRHDT; CDR2 reads FYEKMQ (reference sequence). The CDR3 region has the DNA TGTGCCAGCAGCGCCCGGACAGGGAGGAGCTCACCCCTCCACTTT. Protein sequence: CASSARTGRSSPLHF.

V usage is TRBV18 and J usage is TRBJ2-2; no clear D. The germline CDR1 and CDR2 sequences are KGHSH and LQKENI. This CDR3 has 15 amino acids. V was clipped by 3 bases and J by 1 base, with 9 bases between them. The CDR3 DNA reads as TGTGCCAGCTCACCGGGCAAAAAGAACACCGGGGAGCTGTTTTTT. Its translation is CASSPGKKNTGELFF.

Of note for this clone: Mismatch with germline at one junction end may stem from a read error. The genes are TRBV2 and TRBJ2-3, with D tentatively TRBD2 (6 bases). The CDR3 loop spans 14 amino acids. Per germline, CDR1 SNHLY and CDR2 FYNNEI. In DNA, the CDR3 is TGTGCTAGCAGTCCTAGCGTGAGCACAGATACGCAGTATTTT. Its translation is CASSPSVSTDTQYF.

The chain couples TRBV28 to TRBJ2-7, with a possible D match to TRBD1 (6 bases). The CDR3 runs to 14 residues. V dropped 7 bases and J dropped 1 base, with 14 bases sitting between them. Germline values: CDR1 MDHEN, CDR2 SYDVKM. For the CDR3, the DNA is TGTGCCAGCATTCAAATAGGGGGTTCCTACGAGCAGTACTTC. As protein: CASIQIGGSYEQYF.

The V and J genes are TRBV4-3 and TRBJ1-2; D is possibly TRBD1 (6 bases). In germline, CDR1 is LGHNA, CDR2 YSLEER. CDR3 length equals 16 residues. Deletions cut 4 bases from V and 3 bases from J, with 18 bases between. In nucleotides, the CDR3 is TGCGCCAGCAGCCCCAGTCTCGGGGGGGCCCACTATGGCTACACCTTC. This codes for CASSPSLGGAHYGYTF.

The V gene is TRBV7-2, the J gene TRBJ1-2; possible D gene TRBD1, 6 bases. The ends were cut back, 5 bases at V and 4 bases at J, with 17 bases in the middle. Germline V gene sequence: CDR1 SGHTA, CDR2 FQGNSA. The CDR3 sequence is 15 residues long. CDR3 nucleotides: TGTGCCAGCAGCCAACAGGGAATTCAATTCTATGGCTACACCTTC. Amino acid sequence: CASSQQGIQFYGYTF.